This T cell receptor beta chain was captured by sequencing in a study of long-term antiretroviral therapy in people with HIV. About the study: The earliest samples came about a decade before the 2015 immediate-ART recommendation.

Notes on this clone: What it binds is not known.

Assay version v3.0 of immunoSEQ was used, and it was run at survey level. Sequencing targeted roughly 35,000-50,000 T-cell genomes per sample. Here immunoSEQ multiplex PCR was the method, and the copy in TCRdb shows in-frame clones only, minus some. The table has approximately 25,000 clones, approximately 81% seen once. Study outcomes and limitations: The clones with expansion before ART were dominant in the repertoire at all time points.

The sample in question was unsorted PBMCs, obtained approximately 4.8 years after starting antiretroviral therapy. The source is a man aged 35 to 55 with HIV.

The CDR3 loop is CASSLFPRDTGELFF. In DNA, the CDR3 is TGTGCCAGCAGCTTGTTTCCCCGGGACACCGGGGAGCTGTTTTTT. The chain is built from TRBV5-6 and TRBJ2-2; D gene ambiguous. Trimming stripped 1 base from V and 3 bases from J, with 10 bases between. Germline V gene lookup returns CDR1 SGHDT and CDR2 YYEEEE. This CDR3 has 15 amino acids.